The 17 T cell receptor beta chains below come from one sample, sequenced in a study of blood T cells in healthy people across ages. It was with a sample-barcoded 5' primer and a J-beta primer mix that a second PCR of roughly 6 to 12 cycles was run. TCRdb reprocessed the 5' RACE reads with MiXCR, giving one entry per CDR3 protein. The sample shows approximately 900,000 distinct CDR3 sequences, about 28% of them seen only once. These same records also appear under a second study, on T cells of mothers and their children.

The sequenced material came from blood. These receptor sequences come from a woman aged 40 to 50 in good health.

The chain is built from TRBV14 and TRBJ2-3, with 10 bases that match TRBD2. This CDR3 is built from 16 residues. The V segment lost 4 bases and the J segment 2 bases; nucleotides outside the gene matches: 6. Germline V gene data show CDR1 as SGHDN and CDR2 as FVKESK. The CDR3, as DNA: TGTGCCAGCAGCCGGCCGGGACTAGCGTTCACAGATACGCAGTATTTT. It encodes CASSRPGLAFTDTQYF.

Here the CDR3 reads CASRDTPTTEAFF. The DNA for the CDR3 is TGCGCCAGCAGGGATACACCGACCACTGAAGCTTTCTTT. This chain connects TRBV5-1 to TRBJ1-1; D is undetermined. V lost 5 bases, J lost 4 bases, and 12 bases lay in between. This CDR3 comprises 13 residues. Germline CDR1 and CDR2: SGHRS and YFSETQ.

To note about this clonotype: A read error may account for a junction end that differs from germline. This chain uses TRBV18 with TRBJ1-5; D gene unclear. CDR1 and CDR2 from the germline V gene are KGHSH and LQKENI. The CDR3 loop spans 12 amino acids. The CDR3 reads CASSPPNQPKHF. CDR3 DNA sequence: TGTGCCAGCTCACCACCGAACCAGCCCAAGCATTTT.

This clonotype was seen a handful of times. The rearrangement joins TRBV20-1 to TRBJ1-1, with D hard to call. Germline V gene data show CDR1 as DFQATT and CDR2 as SNEGSKA (reference sequence). The V end was cut by 2 bases, the J end by 0 bases, with 10 bases between. The CDR3 contains 14 residues. The CDR3 coding sequence is TGCAGTGCTAGATCCGTCGCCATGAACACTGAAGCTTTCTTT. Translating gives CSARSVAMNTEAFF.

This clonotype was found many times. The genes are TRBV20-1 and TRBJ2-1; possibly TRBD2 for D (6 bases). CDR1 and CDR2 (germline): DFQATT, SNEGSKA (reference sequence). Between the trimmed V and J ends, which lost 0 bases and 7 bases, there was a span of 13 bases. This CDR3 has 14 amino acids. The CDR3 here is CSARDRLRGNEQFF. In DNA, the CDR3 is TGCAGTGCTAGAGATCGATTACGGGGGAATGAGCAGTTCTTC.

This clonotype was seen at least ten times. This chain uses TRBV11-2 with TRBJ2-5; unclear D gene. The CDR3 runs 13 residues. The ends were cut back, 1 base at V and 4 bases at J, with 7 bases in the middle. Germline V CDR1 and CDR2: SGHAT, FQNNGV. The CDR3 sequence: CASSLVGPETQYF. Here the CDR3 DNA reads TGTGCCAGCAGCTTAGTTGGCCCAGAGACCCAGTACTTC.

The chain employs TRBV9 and TRBJ1-4; D perhaps matches TRBD1 (6 bases). CDR1 and CDR2 (germline): SGDLS, YYNGEE. This CDR3 has 14 residues. V lost 7 bases and J 4 bases, leaving 14 bases between the germline ends. The CDR3: CASGTGAGNEKLFF. CDR3 nucleotide sequence: TGTGCCAGCGGTACGGGGGCTGGTAATGAAAAACTGTTTTTT.

This chain links TRBV5-1 with TRBJ2-5; perhaps TRBD2 as D (6 bases). Germline V gives CDR1 SGHRS, CDR2 YFSETQ. The CDR3 is 14 residues long. With 3 bases removed from V and 7 bases from J, the gap between germline ends came to 16 bases. The CDR3 DNA sequence: TGCGCCAGCAGCTCTGGGACTGGGCCGGGGACCCAGTACTTC. Protein: CASSSGTGPGTQYF. Drawing the rest from reference TRBV5-1 and TRBJ2-5, the complete variable domain is KAGVTQTPRYLIKTRGQQVTLSCSPISGHRSVSWYQQTPGQGLQFLFEYFSETQRNKGNFPGRFSGRQFSNSRSEMNVSTLELGDSALYLCASSSGTGPGTQYFGPGTRLLVL.

This clonotype showed up many times. The chain couples TRBV6-6 to TRBJ2-7, with 10 positions matching TRBD1. Losses at the gene ends were 0 bases for V and 6 bases for J; bases not matched to a gene: 5. Germline-derived CDR1 and CDR2 are MNHNY and SVGAGI (reference sequence). The CDR3 sequence is 15 residues long. In nucleotides, the CDR3 is TGTGCCAGCAGTTACTCAGGGACAGGGGCTTTCGAGCAGTACTTC. Translating gives CASSYSGTGAFEQYF.

This clonotype has just a few counts. The chain couples TRBV30 to TRBJ2-7; 7 bases fit TRBD1. Germline loops: CDR1 GTSNPN, CDR2 SVGIG (reference sequence). Trimming removed 2 bases from V and 6 bases from J; junction bases left unmatched: 7. The CDR3 contains 13 residues. The CDR3 loop is CAWSSTGYSEQYF. As DNA, the CDR3 is TGTGCCTGGAGTTCGACAGGGTACAGCGAGCAGTACTTC. Complete variable domain (other parts from reference TRBV30 and TRBJ2-7): SQTIHQWPATLVQPVGSPLSLECTVEGTSNPNLYWYRQAAGRGLQLLFYSVGIGQISSEVPQNLSASRPQDRQFILSSKKLLLSDSGFYLCAWSSTGYSEQYFGPGTRLTVT.

This chain joins TRBV13 and TRBJ2-5; D unclear. This CDR3 region has 14 residues. Germline CDR1 reads PRHDT; CDR2 reads FYEKMQ (reference sequence). Trimming stripped 4 bases from V and 7 bases from J, with 16 bases between. This chain's CDR3 is CASSSDETPPTQYF. The CDR3, as DNA: TGTGCCAGCAGCTCCGACGAAACTCCTCCGACCCAGTACTTC.

This clonotype was found a few times. The V call is TRBV27, the J call TRBJ1-2, with TRBD1 matching 9 bases. There are 13 residues in the CDR3. Germline CDR1 and CDR2: MNHEY and SMNVEV (reference sequence). Trimming at V came to 5 bases and at J to 7 bases, leaving 5 bases not matched to a gene. The CDR3: CASSKQGARGYTF. The CDR3, as DNA: TGTGCCAGCAGTAAACAGGGGGCGCGTGGCTACACCTTC.

This clonotype was seen more than once but under ten times. The junction does not match germline at one end; this may be a read error. The V gene is TRBV7-2, the J gene TRBJ2-5, with a possible D match to TRBD1 (7 bases). The CDR3 totals 13 residues. Per the germline V gene, CDR1 is SGHTA and CDR2 is FQGNSA. CDR3 sequence (DNA): TGTGCCGGCAGCGTAGCGGTCGGACAGGAACAGTACTTC. This gives the protein CAGSVAVGQEQYF.

The sample holds many counts of this clonotype. The gene calls are TRBV7-9 and TRBJ2-1, with D possibly being TRBD1 (6 bases). This CDR3 comprises 15 residues. With 4 bases removed from V and 2 bases from J, the gap between germline ends came to 12 bases. Germline values: CDR1 SEHNR, CDR2 FQNEAQ (reference sequence). CDR3 residues: CASSWLQGTYNEQFF. CDR3 sequence (DNA): TGTGCCAGCAGCTGGTTACAGGGTACCTACAATGAGCAGTTCTTC.

This clonotype appeared once. This may come from a read error, since a much larger clone is one base off. The chain recombines TRBV27 with TRBJ2-7; D remains ambiguous. The V end was cut by 4 bases, the J end by 2 bases, with 15 bases between. The CDR3 runs 15 residues. Germline V gene sequence: CDR1 MNHEY, CDR2 SMNVEV (reference sequence). DNA for the CDR3: TGTGCCAGCAGTTCTACTGGGCCAAGCGCCTACGAGCAGTACTTC. Its translation: CASSSTGPSAYEQYF.

The V and J genes are TRBV7-8 and TRBJ2-3, with TRBD2 matching over 14 bases. This CDR3 region has 19 residues. V shed 5 bases and J 5 bases; nucleotides not matched to a gene: 15. Germline loops: CDR1 SGHVS, CDR2 FQNEAQ. The CDR3 sequence: CASSGRLAGGPTHRDTQYF. The CDR3 DNA reads TGTGCCAGCAGCGGGAGACTAGCGGGGGGGCCAACTCATCGAGATACGCAGTATTTT.

V gene TRBV9 combines with J gene TRBJ1-1; TRBD1 might be the D (5 bases). In germline, CDR1 is SGDLS, CDR2 YYNGEE. This CDR3 spans 15 amino acids. The ends were cut back, 4 bases at V and 4 bases at J, with 17 bases in the middle. The CDR3 nucleotides read TGTGCCAGCAGCCCGGAGGGACGGGGGGGCACTGAAGCTTTCTTT. Translation gives CASSPEGRGGTEAFF.